Presented here are 14 T cell receptor beta chains from one specimen sequenced in a study of cytomegalovirus exposure and HLA in healthy donors (dated by TCRdb to the late 2010s). Library generation was performed with the immunoSEQ multiplex PCR assay. For the multiplex PCR, a mixture combining 60 forward primers for TCR Vbeta segments and 13 reverse primers for TCR Jbeta segments was used. The source is immuneACCESS, and TCRdb retained only in-frame sequences with V and J called. Part of the clones is not carried over; for the studies checked, unresolved V genes explain less than half of this, and the remainder is unexplained. The sample table shows 130,000 or so clones, and approximately 74% are seen once. The ten largest clones take up roughly 4.5% of the sample. Material for sequencing was PBMCs. The receptors were sampled from a man aged 18 to 30 in good health and CMV-seropositive.

The chain couples TRBV5-6 to TRBJ2-7; D not certain. Germline V gene sequence: CDR1 SGHDT, CDR2 YYEEEE. The germline V and J ends were trimmed by 0 bases and 3 bases, with 7 bases remaining between them. The length of the CDR3 is 13 residues. In DNA, the CDR3 is TGTGCCAGCAGCTTGGGGGCCCTCTACGAGCAGTACTTC. Translated, it gives CASSLGALYEQYF.

CDR3 sequence: CASIRAGGREQFF. CDR3 sequence (DNA): TGTGCCAGTATCCGAGCGGGGGGGCGTGAGCAGTTCTTC. V and J are TRBV19 and TRBJ2-1; 10 positions match TRBD2. V gave up 7 bases and J gave up 9 bases; unmatched junction bases: 6. CDR1 is LNHDA and CDR2 is SQIVND in the germline V gene (reference sequence). The CDR3 runs 13 residues.

The chain has TRBV7-3 and TRBJ2-3, with 7 bases identical to TRBD2. Per the germline V gene, CDR1 is SGHTA and CDR2 is FQGTGA. The CDR3 length is 15 residues. The V gene end was trimmed by 0 bases and the J gene end by 3 bases; junction bases not matched to a gene: 3. The CDR3: CASSLTGGMTDTQYF. The CDR3 DNA reads TGTGCCAGCAGCTTAACGGGAGGGATGACAGATACGCAGTATTTT.

The chain links TRBV10-3 to TRBJ2-1; D remains unclear. CDR3 length: 15 amino acids. The germline V gene has CDR1 ENHRY and CDR2 SYGVKD. The V end was cut by 0 bases, the J end by 0 bases, with 6 bases between. The DNA for the CDR3 is TGTGCCATCAGTGAGTCGGTGAGCTCCTACAATGAGCAGTTCTTC. This gives the protein CAISESVSSYNEQFF.

The chain recombines TRBV6-1 with TRBJ1-2; D remains unclear. Trimming stripped 6 bases from V and 2 bases from J, with 13 bases between. The germline gives CDR1 MNHNS, CDR2 SASEGT. The CDR3 totals 14 residues. CDR3 sequence reads: CASRVRDHNYGYTF. As DNA, the CDR3 is TGTGCCAGCAGGGTTAGAGATCACAACTATGGCTACACCTTC.

The chain combines TRBV7-8 with TRBJ2-2; 10 bases map to TRBD2. CDR1 is SGHVS, CDR2 FQNEAQ, per germline. The J segment lost 6 bases and the V segment lost 0 bases, leaving 7 bases of the junction unmatched. The CDR3 sequence is 17 residues long. CDR3 sequence (DNA): TGTGCCAGCAGCTTAGCGCGAGGGAGCGGGGGGGCCGGGGAGCTGTTTTTT. Its protein product is CASSLARGSGGAGELFF.

This rearrangement joins TRBV7-2 to TRBJ2-3; 7 bases match TRBD1. The CDR3 is 17 residues long. CDR1 is SGHTA and CDR2 is FQGNSA in the germline V gene. Trimming took 6 bases from V and 0 from J; bases not matched to a gene: 12. In DNA, the CDR3 is TGTGCCAGCAGGGGAACGGTAGGGGGCCTCAGCACAGATACGCAGTATTTT. Amino acid sequence: CASRGTVGGLSTDTQYF.

The rearrangement uses TRBV11-1 and TRBJ2-6, with D maybe TRBD1 (6 bases). Germline assignment: CDR1 SGHAT and CDR2 FQDESV (reference sequence). V lost 1 base and J lost 0, with 13 bases in between. CDR3 length equals 18 residues. CDR3 amino acids: CASSLVPRGISGANVLTF. The CDR3 nucleotides read TGTGCCAGCAGCTTAGTCCCCAGGGGAATCTCTGGGGCCAACGTCCTGACTTTC.

The genes are TRBV28 and TRBJ2-7; tentative D call: TRBD2 (6 bases). Germline V gene lookup returns CDR1 MDHEN and CDR2 SYDVKM. The ends were cut back, 6 bases at V and 0 bases at J, with 18 bases in the middle. This CDR3 spans 16 amino acids. The CDR3 DNA sequence: TGTGCCAGCAGACGTAAAGCGGGTATAATCTCCTACGAGCAGTACTTC. Translating gives CASRRKAGIISYEQYF.

The chain is built from TRBV15 and TRBJ2-5; 8 nucleotides line up with TRBD1. The end of the DNA aligns better with TRBJ2-7, so the J call may be wrong. The CDR3 covers 16 residues. Germline loops: CDR1 LNHNV, CDR2 YYDKDF (reference sequence). CDR3 DNA sequence: TGTGCCACCAGCAGCCCACCTCAGGGGGCCGGCTACGAGCAGTACTTC. Amino acid sequence: CATSSPPQGAGYEQYF.

V is TRBV4-1 and J is TRBJ1-1; D gene ambiguous. The CDR3 sequence is 14 residues long. The V gene lost 1 base and the J gene lost 5 bases, with 11 bases spanning the gap. From germline, CDR1 is MGHRA and CDR2 YSYEKL. CDR3 region: CASSQGLLVTEAFF. The CDR3 DNA sequence: TGCGCCAGCAGCCAAGGCCTATTGGTGACTGAAGCTTTCTTT.

Comment on this clone: Other DNA variants within this sample encode the same CDR3. The CDR3 DNA reads TGCGCCAGCAGCTTGTCAGTCTACGAGCAGTACTTC. Amino acid sequence: CASSLSVYEQYF. The chain links TRBV5-1 to TRBJ2-7; D is ambiguous. CDR3 size: 12 residues. V lost 1 base to trimming and J lost 3 bases, with 5 bases between them. The germline V gene has CDR1 SGHRS and CDR2 YFSETQ. Looking up the rest from reference TRBV5-1 and TRBJ2-7 gives the full variable domain: KAGVTQTPRYLIKTRGQQVTLSCSPISGHRSVSWYQQTPGQGLQFLFEYFSETQRNKGNFPGRFSGRQFSNSRSEMNVSTLELGDSALYLCASSLSVYEQYFGPGTRLTVT.

The chain links TRBV6-6 to TRBJ1-1, with a weak D call TRBD1 (5 bases). Between the trimmed V and J ends, which lost 2 bases and 4 bases, there was a span of 14 bases. The CDR3 sequence is 15 residues long. Germline V gene data show CDR1 as MNHNY and CDR2 as SVGAGI (reference sequence). CDR3 DNA: TGTGCCAGCAGTTACCACGTGACAGTTCCCACTGAAGCTTTCTTT. Translating it yields CASSYHVTVPTEAFF.

Concerning this clone itself: One junction end does not reproduce the germline sequence, and a read error may be involved. This chain uses TRBV6-6 with TRBJ1-2; 8 positions match TRBD1. CDR3 size: 16 residues. The germline CDR1 and CDR2 sequences are MNHNY and SVGAGI (reference sequence). The CDR3 protein is CAGSYFNRGKDYGYTF. The CDR3, as DNA: TGTGCCGGCAGTTACTTCAACAGGGGGAAGGACTATGGCTACACCTTC.